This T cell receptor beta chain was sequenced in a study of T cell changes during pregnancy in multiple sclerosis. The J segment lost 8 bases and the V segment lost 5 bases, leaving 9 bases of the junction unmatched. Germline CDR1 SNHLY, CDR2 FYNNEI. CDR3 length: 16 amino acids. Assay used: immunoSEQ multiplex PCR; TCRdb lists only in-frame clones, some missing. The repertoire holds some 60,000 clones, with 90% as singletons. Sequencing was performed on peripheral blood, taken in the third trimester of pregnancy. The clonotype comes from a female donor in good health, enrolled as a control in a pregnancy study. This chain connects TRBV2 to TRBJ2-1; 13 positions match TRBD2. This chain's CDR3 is CASSSPGTSGADEQFF. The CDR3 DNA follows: TGTGCCAGCAGTTCCCCCGGGACTAGCGGGGCCGATGAGCAGTTCTTC.